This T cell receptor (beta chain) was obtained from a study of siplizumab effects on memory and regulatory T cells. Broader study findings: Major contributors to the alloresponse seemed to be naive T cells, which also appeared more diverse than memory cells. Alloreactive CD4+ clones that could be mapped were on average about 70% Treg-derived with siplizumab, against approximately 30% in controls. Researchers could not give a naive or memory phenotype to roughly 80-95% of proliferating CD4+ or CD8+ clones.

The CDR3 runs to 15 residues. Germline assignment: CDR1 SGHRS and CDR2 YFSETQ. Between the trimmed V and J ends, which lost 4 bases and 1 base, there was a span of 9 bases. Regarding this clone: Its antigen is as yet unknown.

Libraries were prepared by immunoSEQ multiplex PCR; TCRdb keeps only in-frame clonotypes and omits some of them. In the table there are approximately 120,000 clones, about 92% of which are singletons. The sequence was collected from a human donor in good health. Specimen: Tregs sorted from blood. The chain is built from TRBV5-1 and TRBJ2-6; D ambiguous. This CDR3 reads CASSPLASGANVLTF. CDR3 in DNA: TGCGCCAGCAGCCCCTTGGCTTCTGGGGCCAACGTCCTGACTTTC.